The clone carrying this T cell receptor (beta chain) was seen a handful of times. The entry originates in a study of blood T cell repertoires in COVID-19. Method: immunoSEQ multiplex PCR; TCRdb's copy keeps in-frame clones and lacks some. This table has tens of thousands of clones, 80% to 90% appearing once. The TCR comes from a man aged 45-65 years with active COVID-19. Sequencing was performed on peripheral blood.

The CDR3 nucleotides are TGTGCCAGCAGTGAAGCTGATGGCCTCTACGAGCAGTACTTC. Its protein is CASSEADGLYEQYF. The genes are TRBV6-1 and TRBJ2-7; D not resolved. The CDR3 has 14 amino acids. CDR1 is MNHNS and CDR2 is SASEGT in the germline V gene. V was clipped by 0 bases and J by 3 bases, with 9 bases between them.